At least ten counts were recorded for the clone carrying this TCR beta chain. The antigen is not known. The related graft donor's blood sample was taken on the day of bone marrow donation. This record belongs to a study of T cells after posttransplantation cyclophosphamide. Study-wide results and caveats: After PTCy, TRB diversity resembled that of CNI/methotrexate controls. TRB overlap between skin or GI tissue T cells and blood was limited.

Profiled with immunoSEQ multiplex PCR; TCRdb holds only in-frame clones, not every one. The specimen has 44,000 or so clones, none found just once. This clonotype originated in a man aged 35-49 years in good health, CMV-negative, and a related stem cell transplant donor. The specimen was PBMCs.

CDR3 sequence reads: CASSVEPGGTDTQYF. The CDR3 bases are TGTGCCAGCAGCGTAGAGCCGGGAGGCACAGATACGCAGTATTTT. V and J are TRBV9 and TRBJ2-3, with D possibly TRBD2 on 6 matching bases. CDR3 length: 15 amino acids. CDR1 SGDLS and CDR2 YYNGEE come from the germline V gene. V gave up 0 bases and J gave up 1 base, with 9 bases separating them.